Listed here are 15 T cell receptor beta chains from one sample, sequenced in a study of T cells in Graves' hyperthyroidism and ophthalmopathy. TCR beta CDR3 sequences were amplified from RNA transcripts. The primer set for the first-round RT-PCR of the TCR CDR3 was HTBI. Via MiXCR, TCRdb re-called the multiplex PCR reads, giving one row per CDR3 protein. The repertoire includes under 400,000 distinct CDR3 sequences, 18% of them detected once, and less than 65% sits in the top ten. Source material: blood. The receptors originated from a woman aged 45-65 years with Graves' hyperthyroidism.

The J gene is TRBJ2-1, the V gene TRBV29-1, with 16 bases lining up with TRBD2. CDR3 length equals 14 residues. The J segment lost 10 bases and the V segment lost 4 bases, leaving 4 bases of the junction unmatched. Germline V lookup: CDR1 SQVTM, CDR2 ANQGSEA. The CDR3 DNA reads as TGCAGCGTTGCCGGGACTAGCGGGGGGGACGAGCAGTTCTTC. Translation gives CSVAGTSGGDEQFF.

This chain joins TRBV5-1 and TRBJ2-2; D remains ambiguous. Germline V gene lookup returns CDR1 SGHRS and CDR2 YFSETQ. The CDR3 length is 15 residues. With 0 bases removed from V and 3 bases from J, the gap between germline ends came to 9 bases. In DNA form, the CDR3 reads TGCGCCAGCAGCTTGGACAGTTTGGACACCGGGGAGCTGTTTTTT. This translates into CASSLDSLDTGELFF.

This clonotype occurred many times. The chain links TRBV20-1 to TRBJ2-7; tentative D call: TRBD2 (7 bases). Trimming cost V 5 bases and J 6 bases, with 23 bases left between them. The CDR3 runs to 15 residues. Germline values: CDR1 DFQATT, CDR2 SNEGSKA (reference sequence). In DNA form, the CDR3 reads TGCAGTGCTCCCGGAGGGGGGGAGGTAGGGGCCGAGCAGTACTTC. Translating gives CSAPGGGEVGAEQYF.

This clonotype was seen at least ten times. The rearrangement joins TRBV18 to TRBJ1-1; no clear D. The CDR3 is made up of 14 amino acids. The V and J ends lost 6 bases and 3 bases respectively, with 14 bases between them. Germline V gene sequence: CDR1 KGHSH, CDR2 LQKENI. The CDR3 sequence: CASSPQLDDTEAFF. CDR3 DNA: TGTGCCAGCTCCCCGCAGCTGGATGACACTGAAGCTTTCTTT.

This clonotype was seen ten or more times. The V gene is TRBV12-3 or TRBV12-4, the J gene TRBJ2-5, with 7 bases that match TRBD1. V was clipped by 5 bases and J by 9 bases; unmatched bases: 12. CDR3 length: 14 residues. The CDR3 sequence is CASSPTGTVEAQYF. CDR3 nucleotide sequence: TGTGCCAGCAGTCCGACCGGGACAGTCGAGGCCCAGTACTTC.

This clonotype was observed once. This chain joins TRBV3-1 and TRBJ2-2; possible D gene TRBD1, 6 bases. Trimming removed 9 bases at V and 0 bases at J, with 11 bases between. This CDR3 is 14 amino acids long. Germline V gives CDR1 LGHDT, CDR2 YNNKEL (reference sequence). This CDR3 is CARRAGANTGELFF. CDR3 DNA sequence: TGTGCCAGGAGGGCAGGGGCGAACACCGGGGAGCTGTTTTTT. The whole variable domain, filled in from reference TRBV3-1 and TRBJ2-2, reads DTAVSQTPKYLVTQMGNDKSIKCEQNLGHDTMYWYKQDSKKFLKIMFSYNNKELIINETVPNRFSPKSPDKAHLNLHINSLELGDSAVYFCARRAGANTGELFFGEGSRLTVL.

This chain connects TRBV15 to TRBJ1-2; D is uncertain. Germline V lookup: CDR1 LNHNV, CDR2 YYDKDF (reference sequence). The CDR3 runs to 16 residues. The V end lost 1 base, the J end lost 2 bases, and 14 bases lay between the germline ends. CDR3 bases: TGTGCCACCAGCAGAGGTCTGGGGTCCCAGAACTATGGCTACACCTTC. Its protein is CATSRGLGSQNYGYTF. Based on the CDR3 plus reference TRBV15 and TRBJ1-2, the full variable domain is DAMVIQNPRYQVTQFGKPVTLSCSQTLNHNVMYWYQQKSSQAPKLLFHYYDKDFNNEADTPDNFQSRRPNTSFCFLDIRSPGLGDTAMYLCATSRGLGSQNYGYTFGSGTRLTVV.

The table lists this clonotype with a few counts. The genes are TRBV20-1 and TRBJ1-6; D not certain. CDR1 is DFQATT, CDR2 SNEGSKA, per germline (reference sequence). Trimming took 1 base from V and 7 from J, leaving 8 bases between them. This CDR3 has 13 amino acids. CDR3 sequence (DNA): TGCAGTGCTAGAGTTCTCCAGAATTCACCCCTCCACTTT. Translated: CSARVLQNSPLHF.

This chain connects TRBV7-2 to TRBJ2-7; perhaps TRBD1 as D (5 bases). The ends were cut back, 7 bases at V and 2 bases at J, with 21 bases in the middle. CDR1 SGHTA and CDR2 FQGNSA come from the germline V gene. The CDR3 totals 16 residues. This chain's CDR3 is CASTEAQHRKPYEQYF. The DNA for the CDR3 is TGTGCCAGCACCGAAGCCCAACACAGGAAGCCCTACGAGCAGTACTTC.

This chain links TRBV18 with TRBJ1-2; 8 positions match TRBD1. The CDR3 covers 15 residues. V shed 3 bases, J shed 3 bases, and the junction held 6 bases outside the gene matches. Per germline, CDR1 KGHSH and CDR2 LQKENI. The CDR3 loop is CASSPRTGRDYGYTF. In DNA, the CDR3 is TGTGCCAGCTCACCTAGGACAGGGAGAGACTATGGCTACACCTTC.

The chain links TRBV5-1 to TRBJ2-1; 11 nucleotides agree with TRBD2. Trimming cost V 4 bases and J 9 bases; bases outside gene matches: 15. CDR1 SGHRS and CDR2 YFSETQ come from the germline V gene. The CDR3 length is 17 residues. CDR3 region: CASSPRNVAGGLVEQFF. CDR3 sequence (DNA): TGCGCCAGCAGCCCTAGAAATGTAGCGGGGGGGCTTGTTGAGCAGTTCTTC.

This clonotype was picked up many times. This rearrangement joins TRBV5-1 to TRBJ1-5, with D unresolved. Germline V CDR1 and CDR2: SGHRS, YFSETQ. V was clipped by 4 bases and J by 4 bases, with 12 bases between them. CDR3 size: 14 residues. The CDR3 protein is CASSPGEPNQPQHF. The DNA for the CDR3 is TGCGCCAGCAGCCCAGGAGAGCCTAATCAGCCCCAGCATTTT.

This clonotype occurred many times. This chain uses TRBV11-3 with TRBJ2-1; D not certain. Germline V lookup: CDR1 SGHNT, CDR2 YENEEA. The CDR3 loop spans 13 amino acids. With 1 base removed from V and 7 bases from J, the gap between germline ends came to 8 bases. The CDR3 region is CASSLVAGNEQFF. The CDR3 DNA is TGTGCCAGCAGCTTAGTAGCAGGAAATGAGCAGTTCTTC.

Only a few counts were recorded for this clonotype. The rearrangement uses TRBV20-1 and TRBJ1-1, with D perhaps TRBD1 (5 bases). This CDR3 has 13 amino acids. Germline V gene data show CDR1 as DFQATT and CDR2 as SNEGSKA (reference sequence). Trimming took off 7 bases at V and 3 bases at J, with 15 bases between the two ends. CDR3 loop: CSGSGGTDTEAFF. DNA of the CDR3: TGCAGTGGCTCGGGGGGGACGGACACTGAAGCTTTCTTT.

This clonotype has more than one count but fewer than ten. The V gene is TRBV20-1, the J gene TRBJ2-5; 8 bases fit TRBD2. Germline V gene sequence: CDR1 DFQATT, CDR2 SNEGSKA (reference sequence). The J segment lost 5 bases and the V segment lost 3 bases, leaving 5 bases of the junction unmatched. This CDR3 is 13 amino acids long. The DNA for the CDR3 is TGCAGTGCTAGCGGGGGGGGTGTCGAGACCCAGTACTTC. Its translation: CSASGGGVETQYF.